Described below is a single T cell receptor (beta chain) sequence and its context. V shed 2 bases and J shed 8 bases, with 16 bases lying between them. This CDR3 spans 14 amino acids. Germline-derived CDR1 and CDR2 are SGHRS and YFSETQ. TCRdb re-called the 5' RACE reads through MiXCR, storing one row per CDR3 protein. Of approximately 100,000 distinct CDR3 sequences listed, roughly 8.7% were seen once; the top ten hold about a tenth. The data originate from a study of CD8 T cells in ankylosing spondylitis. J is TRBJ1-1 and V is TRBV5-1; D gene ambiguous. Sample: blood, either unsorted or a sorted T cell fraction (not recorded which). This clonotype was obtained from a male donor with ankylosing spondylitis or in good health (not recorded which). The CDR3, as DNA: TGCGCCAGCAGCTTTGAAAGGGCCCAAGCGGAAGCTTTCTTT. Protein sequence: CASSFERAQAEAFF.